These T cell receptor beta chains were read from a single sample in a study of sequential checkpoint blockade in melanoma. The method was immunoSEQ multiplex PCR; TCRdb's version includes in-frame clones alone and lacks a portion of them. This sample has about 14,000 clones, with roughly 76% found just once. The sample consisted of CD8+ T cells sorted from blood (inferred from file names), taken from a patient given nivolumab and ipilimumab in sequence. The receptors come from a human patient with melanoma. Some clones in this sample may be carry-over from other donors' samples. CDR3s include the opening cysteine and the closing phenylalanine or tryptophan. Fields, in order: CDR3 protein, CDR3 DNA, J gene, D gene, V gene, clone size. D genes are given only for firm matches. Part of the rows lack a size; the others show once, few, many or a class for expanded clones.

CDR3aa: CASSQDGRGSTDTQYF
CDR3nt: TGCGCCAGCAGCCAAGATGGACGGGGGAGCACAGATACGCAGTATTTT
j_gene: TRBJ2-3
d_gene: -
v_gene: TRBV4-3
abundance: -

CDR3aa: CASSPGTGYYEQYF
CDR3nt: TGTGCCAGCAGCCCCGGGACAGGGTACTACGAGCAGTACTTC
j_gene: TRBJ2-7
d_gene: TRBD1
v_gene: TRBV5-6
abundance: few

CDR3aa: CASSDWEISNQPQHF
CDR3nt: TGTGCCAGCAGTGATTGGGAGATCAGCAATCAGCCCCAGCATTTT
j_gene: TRBJ1-5
d_gene: -
v_gene: TRBV2
abundance: once

CDR3aa: CASSRQGYGYTF
CDR3nt: TGTGCCAGCAGCCGACAGGGTTATGGCTACACCTTC
j_gene: TRBJ1-2
d_gene: TRBD1
v_gene: TRBV7-2
abundance: -

CDR3aa: CASSGGQGFAGELFF
CDR3nt: TGTGCCAGCAGCGGAGGACAGGGCTTCGCCGGGGAGCTGTTTTTT
j_gene: TRBJ2-2
d_gene: TRBD1
v_gene: TRBV9
abundance: -

CDR3aa: CASRQTGGAQGEKLFF
CDR3nt: TGTGCCAGCAGACAAACAGGGGGCGCGCAGGGTGAAAAACTGTTTTTT
j_gene: TRBJ1-4
d_gene: TRBD1
v_gene: TRBV7-9
abundance: -

CDR3aa: CASSLRVRGEKLFF
CDR3nt: TGTGCCAGCAGTTTACGTGTGAGGGGGGAAAAACTGTTTTTT
j_gene: TRBJ1-4
d_gene: -
v_gene: TRBV28
abundance: -

CDR3aa: CATLDRGGEKLFF
CDR3nt: TGTGCCACCCTAGACAGGGGAGGTGAAAAACTGTTTTTT
j_gene: TRBJ1-4
d_gene: TRBD1
v_gene: TRBV6-1
abundance: -

CDR3aa: CASSTRQGHQPQHF
CDR3nt: TGTGCCAGCAGCACCCGACAGGGACATCAGCCCCAGCATTTT
j_gene: TRBJ1-5
d_gene: TRBD1
v_gene: TRBV5-8
abundance: -

CDR3aa: CATNYFNSPLHF
CDR3nt: TGTGCCACCAACTATTTTAATTCACCCCTCCACTTT
j_gene: TRBJ1-6
d_gene: -
v_gene: TRBV2
abundance: -

CDR3aa: CAGRFRDREGTNEKLFF
CDR3nt: TGTGCCGGTCGATTCCGGGACAGGGAAGGAACTAATGAAAAACTGTTTTTT
j_gene: TRBJ1-4
d_gene: TRBD1
v_gene: TRBV30
abundance: -

CDR3aa: CASSLWTAYGYTF
CDR3nt: TGTGCCAGCAGCTTGTGGACAGCTTATGGCTACACCTTC
j_gene: TRBJ1-2
d_gene: -
v_gene: TRBV5-4
abundance: -

CDR3aa: CASSPDRGEETQYF
CDR3nt: TGCGCCAGCAGCCCGGACAGGGGAGAAGAGACCCAGTACTTC
j_gene: TRBJ2-5
d_gene: TRBD1
v_gene: TRBV4-1
abundance: -

CDR3aa: CASSLWGGGAQETQYF
CDR3nt: TGTGCCAGCAGCCTGTGGGGCGGGGGCGCGCAAGAGACCCAGTACTTC
j_gene: TRBJ2-5
d_gene: -
v_gene: TRBV13
abundance: -

CDR3aa: CASSQEVVQTYEQYF
CDR3nt: TGCGCCAGCAGCCAAGAAGTGGTACAGACCTACGAGCAGTACTTC
j_gene: TRBJ2-7
d_gene: -
v_gene: TRBV4-1
abundance: -

CDR3aa: CASSQGGEKLFF
CDR3nt: TGTGCCAGCAGTCAGGGAGGAGAAAAACTGTTTTTT
j_gene: TRBJ1-4
d_gene: -
v_gene: TRBV28
abundance: -

CDR3aa: CRAVGTGWNEQFF
CDR3nt: TGCAGGGCAGTCGGGACAGGGTGGAATGAGCAGTTCTTC
j_gene: TRBJ2-1
d_gene: TRBD1
v_gene: TRBV29-1
abundance: -

CDR3aa: CASSLAGTYNEQFF
CDR3nt: TGTGCCAGCAGCCTAGCGGGGACATACAATGAGCAGTTCTTC
j_gene: TRBJ2-1
d_gene: TRBD2
v_gene: TRBV7-9
abundance: -

CDR3aa: CASSLSRNSPLHF
CDR3nt: TGTGCCAGCAGCTTATCGCGCAATTCACCCCTCCACTTT
j_gene: TRBJ1-6
d_gene: -
v_gene: TRBV7-3
abundance: -

CDR3aa: CASSEHDRGKTQYF
CDR3nt: TGTGCCAGCAGCGAGCATGACAGGGGAAAGACCCAGTACTTC
j_gene: TRBJ2-5
d_gene: TRBD1
v_gene: TRBV9
abundance: -

CDR3aa: CAISVPGTGGTEAFF
CDR3nt: TGTGCCATCAGTGTACCCGGGACAGGGGGCACTGAAGCTTTCTTT
j_gene: TRBJ1-1
d_gene: TRBD1
v_gene: TRBV10-3
abundance: -

CDR3aa: CASSNLDTPNTGELFF
CDR3nt: TGTGCCAGCAGCAACCTCGACACGCCGAACACCGGGGAGCTGTTTTTT
j_gene: TRBJ2-2
d_gene: -
v_gene: TRBV5-5
abundance: -

CDR3aa: CAISESTGRNEKLFF
CDR3nt: TGTGCCATCAGTGAGTCGACAGGGCGAAATGAAAAACTGTTTTTT
j_gene: TRBJ1-4
d_gene: TRBD1
v_gene: TRBV10-3
abundance: -

CDR3aa: CASSTPTGCNSPLHF
CDR3nt: TGTGCCAGCAGCACCCCGACAGGGTGCAATTCACCCCTCCACTTT
j_gene: TRBJ1-6
d_gene: -
v_gene: TRBV21-1
abundance: few

CDR3aa: CASSFGGQPQHF
CDR3nt: TGTGCCAGCAGTTTTGGGGGCCAGCCCCAGCATTTT
j_gene: TRBJ1-5
d_gene: -
v_gene: TRBV27
abundance: once

CDR3aa: CASSLGSHRGRRETQYF
CDR3nt: TGTGCCAGCAGCTTAGGGTCCCACAGGGGGCGGCGAGAGACCCAGTACTTC
j_gene: TRBJ2-5
d_gene: TRBD1
v_gene: TRBV7-2
abundance: -

CDR3aa: CASSQDRRGVVTF
CDR3nt: TGTGCCAGCAGCCAAGATCGACGAGGTGTGGTCACCTTC
j_gene: TRBJ1-2
d_gene: -
v_gene: TRBV14
abundance: -

CDR3aa: CASSLRDRVEDTQYF
CDR3nt: TGTGCCAGCAGCCTCCGGGACAGGGTTGAAGATACGCAGTATTTT
j_gene: TRBJ2-3
d_gene: TRBD1
v_gene: TRBV7-7
abundance: -

CDR3aa: CASSDRDRVTEAFF
CDR3nt: TGTGCCAGCAGCGACCGGGACAGGGTCACTGAAGCTTTCTTT
j_gene: TRBJ1-1
d_gene: TRBD1
v_gene: TRBV7-6
abundance: -

CDR3aa: CASSQDGLGQKAQYF
CDR3nt: TGCGCCAGCAGCCAAGATGGCCTGGGACAGAAGGCGCAGTATTTT
j_gene: TRBJ2-3
d_gene: TRBD1
v_gene: TRBV4-1
abundance: -

CDR3aa: CASSLAPTGQETQYF
CDR3nt: TGTGCCAGCAGCTTAGCCCCGACAGGGCAAGAGACCCAGTACTTC
j_gene: TRBJ2-5
d_gene: TRBD1
v_gene: TRBV7-9
abundance: few

CDR3aa: CASSLEFLGRDYSGNTIYF
CDR3nt: TGTGCCAGCAGTTTAGAATTCTTGGGCAGGGACTACTCTGGAAACACCATATATTTT
j_gene: TRBJ1-3
d_gene: -
v_gene: TRBV27
abundance: few

CDR3aa: CAGDILQDGYTF
CDR3nt: TGTGCCGGGGACATCCTCCAGGATGGCTACACCTTC
j_gene: TRBJ1-2
d_gene: -
v_gene: TRBV30
abundance: -

CDR3aa: CAWSTGSSDTQYF
CDR3nt: TGTGCCTGGAGTACAGGGAGCTCAGATACGCAGTATTTT
j_gene: TRBJ2-3
d_gene: -
v_gene: TRBV30
abundance: -

CDR3aa: CASSSAGTNHEQYF
CDR3nt: TGTGCCAGCAGCTCGGCCGGGACAAACCACGAGCAGTACTTC
j_gene: TRBJ2-7
d_gene: -
v_gene: TRBV7-9
abundance: once

CDR3aa: CASSYQIPGLAGGLAYEQYF
CDR3nt: TGTGCCAGCAGTTACCAAATCCCGGGACTAGCGGGGGGACTGGCCTACGAGCAGTACTTC
j_gene: TRBJ2-7
d_gene: TRBD2
v_gene: TRBV27
abundance: -

CDR3aa: CAREGQGTEAFF
CDR3nt: TGTGCCAGAGAAGGGCAGGGCACTGAAGCTTTCTTT
j_gene: TRBJ1-1
d_gene: -
v_gene: TRBV2
abundance: -

CDR3aa: CASSSSGGYTDTQYF
CDR3nt: TGTGCCAGCAGCTCTAGCGGGGGGTACACAGATACGCAGTATTTT
j_gene: TRBJ2-3
d_gene: TRBD2
v_gene: TRBV28
abundance: -

CDR3aa: CASSPRGGLSYEQYF
CDR3nt: TGTGCCAGCAGCCCGAGGGGGGGCCTCTCCTACGAGCAGTACTTC
j_gene: TRBJ2-7
d_gene: -
v_gene: TRBV5-6
abundance: -

CDR3aa: CASGPGQGWTDTQYF
CDR3nt: TGTGCCAGCGGTCCTGGACAGGGATGGACAGATACGCAGTATTTT
j_gene: TRBJ2-3
d_gene: TRBD1
v_gene: TRBV2
abundance: -

CDR3aa: CASSLAGNTGTGGRNTIYF
CDR3nt: TGTGCCAGCAGCTTGGCTGGGAACACCGGGACAGGGGGGAGAAACACCATATATTTT
j_gene: TRBJ1-3
d_gene: TRBD1
v_gene: TRBV11-2
abundance: -

CDR3aa: CASSSTEENKNIQYF
CDR3nt: TGTGCCAGCAGCTCTACGGAGGAAAACAAAAACATTCAGTACTTC
j_gene: TRBJ2-4
d_gene: -
v_gene: TRBV13
abundance: -

CDR3aa: CATSRAPTLAGGPNEQFF
CDR3nt: TGTGCCACCAGCAGAGCTCCAACACTAGCGGGGGGGCCGAATGAGCAGTTCTTC
j_gene: TRBJ2-1
d_gene: TRBD2
v_gene: TRBV15
abundance: -

CDR3aa: CASSTDRGLQPQHF
CDR3nt: TGTGCCAGCAGCACAGACAGGGGGCTTCAGCCCCAGCATTTT
j_gene: TRBJ1-5
d_gene: TRBD1
v_gene: TRBV7-2
abundance: -

CDR3aa: CASRALGGTKNYGYTF
CDR3nt: TGTGCCAGCAGGGCCCTAGGGGGCACCAAAAACTATGGCTACACCTTC
j_gene: TRBJ1-2
d_gene: TRBD1
v_gene: TRBV2
abundance: -

CDR3aa: CASSSSREQYF
CDR3nt: TGTGCCAGCAGCTCCTCTCGCGAGCAGTACTTC
j_gene: TRBJ2-7
d_gene: -
v_gene: TRBV27
abundance: -

CDR3aa: CASSVHDEQYF
CDR3nt: TGTGCCAGCAGCGTACATGACGAGCAGTACTTC
j_gene: TRBJ2-7
d_gene: -
v_gene: TRBV7-9
abundance: medium-sized

CDR3aa: CASTPGGTNTGELFF
CDR3nt: TGTGCCAGCACCCCGGGGGGAACGAACACCGGGGAGCTGTTTTTT
j_gene: TRBJ2-2
d_gene: TRBD2
v_gene: TRBV9
abundance: -

CDR3aa: CASSSDPGGILETQYF
CDR3nt: TGTGCCAGCAGCTCAGATCCCGGGGGGATTTTAGAGACCCAGTACTTC
j_gene: TRBJ2-5
d_gene: TRBD2
v_gene: TRBV7-9
abundance: medium-sized

CDR3aa: CASSPFGKSYEQYF
CDR3nt: TGTGCCAGCTCCCCTTTCGGGAAGTCCTACGAGCAGTACTTC
j_gene: TRBJ2-7
d_gene: -
v_gene: TRBV18
abundance: -